Sequencing of this TCR beta chain was carried out in a study of shared clonotypes between healthy human individuals. Study observations and caveats: Naive subsets tended to show greater estimated richness than memory subsets. Naive CD4 clonotypes were shared across several donors at 4.5% to 6%.

With respect to this clone: Its antigen is not identified.

The V segment lost 3 bases and the J segment 5 bases; nucleotides outside the gene matches: 7. Germline CDR1 is SGDLS and CDR2 is YYNGEE. The CDR3 runs 14 residues. The table came from immunoSEQ multiplex PCR; TCRdb's copy has only in-frame clones and leaves some out. The repertoire holds 2 million or so clones, approximately 94% seen once, with 1% to 1.3% in the top ten. The naive CD8 fraction comprised CD45RO-negative cells positively selected for CCR7 and excluded terminally differentiated effector memory CD45RA+ cells. The sequence was obtained from a man younger than 30 in good health. The chain recombines TRBV9 with TRBJ2-7, with TRBD1 matching 8 bases. The sample taken for sequencing was naive CD8+ T cells sorted from blood. The chain's CDR3 is CASSGRTGFNEQYF. The CDR3 region has the DNA TGTGCCAGCAGCGGGAGGACAGGGTTCAACGAGCAGTACTTC.